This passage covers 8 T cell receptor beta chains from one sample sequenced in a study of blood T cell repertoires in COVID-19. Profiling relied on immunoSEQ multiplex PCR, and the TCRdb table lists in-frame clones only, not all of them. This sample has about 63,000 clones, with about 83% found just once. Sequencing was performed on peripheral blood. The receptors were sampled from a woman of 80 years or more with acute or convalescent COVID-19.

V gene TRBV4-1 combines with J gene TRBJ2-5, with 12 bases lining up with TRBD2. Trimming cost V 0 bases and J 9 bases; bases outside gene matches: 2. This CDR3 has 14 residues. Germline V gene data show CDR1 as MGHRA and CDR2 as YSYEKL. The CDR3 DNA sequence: TGCGCCAGCAGCCAAGATCGACTAGCGGGAGCCCAGTACTTC. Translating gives CASSQDRLAGAQYF.

CDR3 loop: CASSEPSQEKLFF. CDR3 bases: TGTGCCAGCAGTGAACCGTCCCAGGAAAAACTGTTTTTT. The chain carries TRBV25-1 and TRBJ1-4; D remains unclear. Germline CDR1 MGHDK, CDR2 SYGVNS. The ends were cut back, 2 bases at V and 8 bases at J, with 9 bases in the middle. This CDR3 has 13 amino acids.

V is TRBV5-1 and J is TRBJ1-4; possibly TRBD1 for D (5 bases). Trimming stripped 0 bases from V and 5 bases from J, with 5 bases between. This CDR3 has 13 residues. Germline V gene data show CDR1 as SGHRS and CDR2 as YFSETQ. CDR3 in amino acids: CASSLAGNEKLFF. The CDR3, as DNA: TGCGCCAGCAGCTTGGCAGGGAATGAAAAACTGTTTTTT.

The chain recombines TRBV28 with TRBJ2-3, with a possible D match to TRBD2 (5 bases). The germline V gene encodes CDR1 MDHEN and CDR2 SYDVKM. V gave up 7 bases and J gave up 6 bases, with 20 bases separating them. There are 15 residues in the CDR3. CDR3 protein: CASKEGSPAADTQYF. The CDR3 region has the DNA TGTGCCAGCAAAGAGGGTTCCCCGGCAGCGGATACGCAGTATTTT.

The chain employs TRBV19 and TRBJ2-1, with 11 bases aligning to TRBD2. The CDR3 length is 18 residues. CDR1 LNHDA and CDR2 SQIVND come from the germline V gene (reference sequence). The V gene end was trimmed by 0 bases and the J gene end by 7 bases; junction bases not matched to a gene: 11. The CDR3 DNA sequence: TGTGCCAGTAGTATAGATAGGACTAGCGGGTTCTCGATGAATGAGCAGTTCTTC. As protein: CASSIDRTSGFSMNEQFF.

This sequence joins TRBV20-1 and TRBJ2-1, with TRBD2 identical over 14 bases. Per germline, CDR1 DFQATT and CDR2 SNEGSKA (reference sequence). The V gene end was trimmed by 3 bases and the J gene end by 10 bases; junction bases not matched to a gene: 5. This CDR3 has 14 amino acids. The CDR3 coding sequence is TGCAGTGCTAGTGGGACTAGCGGGGGCCTCGAGCAGTTCTTC. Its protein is CSASGTSGGLEQFF.

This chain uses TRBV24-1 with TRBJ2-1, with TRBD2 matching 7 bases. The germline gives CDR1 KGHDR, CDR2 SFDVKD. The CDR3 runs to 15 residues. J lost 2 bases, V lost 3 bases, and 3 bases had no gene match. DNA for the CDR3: TGTGCCACCAGTGATGCGGGGGAGACCTACAATGAGCAGTTCTTC. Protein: CATSDAGETYNEQFF.

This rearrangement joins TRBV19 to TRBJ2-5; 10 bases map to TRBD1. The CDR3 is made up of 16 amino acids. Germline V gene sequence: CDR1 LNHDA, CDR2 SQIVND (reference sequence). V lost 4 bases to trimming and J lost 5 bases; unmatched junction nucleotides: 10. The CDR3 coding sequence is TGTGCCAGTAGTACCAAACCCTCGGACAGGGGGGAGACCCAGTACTTC. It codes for CASSTKPSDRGETQYF.